This T cell receptor beta chain was captured by sequencing in a study of blood T cells in healthy people across ages. Study-wide results and caveats: The long-lived group displayed more naive CD4+ cells, plus higher diversity, than the aged donors did. As age increased, TCR beta diversity per million T cells fell in a roughly linear fashion.

There were healthy Caucasian individuals from Russia, aged about 6 to 100, serving as donors. Then a second PCR, running roughly 7 to 11 cycles, was carried out with a sample-barcoded 5' primer and a J-beta primer mix. Every single cDNA molecule received a tag from a template-switch adaptor with 12 random nucleotides. TCRdb reanalysed the 5' RACE reads using MiXCR and keeps one entry per CDR3 protein. The table lists approximately 800,000 distinct CDR3 sequences, about 46% of them singletons. Points on this clonotype: The antigen remains unidentified.

The V gene end was trimmed by 2 bases and the J gene end by 5 bases; junction bases not matched to a gene: 7. Per the germline V gene, CDR1 is GTSNPN and CDR2 is SVGIG (reference sequence). The CDR3 contains 16 residues. The sequence was collected from an elderly man in good health. Material for sequencing was blood. J is TRBJ2-2 and V is TRBV30; 11 positions match TRBD2. In DNA, the CDR3 is TGTGCCTGGAGTACAACTAGCGGGAGCAATACCGGGGAGCTGTTTTTT. Protein product: CAWSTTSGSNTGELFF. Combining the CDR3 with reference TRBV30 and TRBJ2-2 gives the whole variable domain SQTIHQWPATLVQPVGSPLSLECTVEGTSNPNLYWYRQAAGRGLQLLFYSVGIGQISSEVPQNLSASRPQDRQFILSSKKLLLSDSGFYLCAWSTTSGSNTGELFFGEGSRLTVL.